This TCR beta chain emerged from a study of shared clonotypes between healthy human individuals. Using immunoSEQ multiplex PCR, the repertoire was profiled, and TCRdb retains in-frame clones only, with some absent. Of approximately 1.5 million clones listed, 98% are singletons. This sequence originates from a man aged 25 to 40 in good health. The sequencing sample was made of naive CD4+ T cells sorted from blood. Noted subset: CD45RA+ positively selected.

CDR3 in amino acids: CASSMLQQRGYTF. The CDR3 region has the DNA TGTGCCAGTAGTATGCTCCAACAGCGGGGCTACACCTTC. This rearrangement joins TRBV19 to TRBJ1-2; D is unclear. Germline V gives CDR1 LNHDA, CDR2 SQIVND (reference sequence). CDR3 size: 13 residues. The V and J ends lost 3 bases and 8 bases respectively, with 13 bases between them.